These 16 T cell receptor beta chains were sequenced from one sample in a study of cytomegalovirus exposure and HLA in healthy donors. The PCR was carried out with 60 Vbeta primers and 13 Jbeta primers. Generated by immunoSEQ multiplex PCR, the TCRdb table keeps only in-frame clones and is missing some. The sample gives 130,000 to 150,000 clones, 80% of which show up once; 2.5% to 3.5% is in the top ten. The specimen sequenced was PBMCs. The source is a woman in her twenties or thirties in good health and CMV-seronegative.

The chain is built from TRBV28 and TRBJ1-2; the D is unclear. This CDR3 comprises 13 residues. From germline, CDR1 is MDHEN and CDR2 SYDVKM. V was shortened by 3 bases and J by 2 bases, with 7 bases between the two germline ends. Here the CDR3 DNA reads TGTGCCAGCAGTTTCGGCAGGAACTATGGCTACACCTTC. Translated: CASSFGRNYGYTF.

V usage is TRBV29-1 and J usage is TRBJ2-7; a possible D gene is TRBD2 (5 bases). Germline V gene sequence: CDR1 SQVTM, CDR2 ANQGSEA. V was clipped by 1 base and J by 0 bases, with 13 bases between them. CDR3 length: 15 residues. The CDR3 region is CSVEGGSLSSYEQYF. DNA for the CDR3: TGCAGCGTTGAAGGTGGGAGCCTGAGCTCCTACGAGCAGTACTTC.

As to this clone: This sample includes further DNA sequences coding for the same CDR3. This CDR3 reads CASSLATGTGELFF. The DNA of the CDR3 is TGTGCCAGCAGCTTAGCAACGGGGACCGGGGAGCTGTTTTTT. The chain carries TRBV5-8 and TRBJ2-2, with D possibly TRBD2 on 5 matching bases. Trimming pared 2 bases from V and 5 bases from J, leaving 10 bases between. The CDR3 is 14 residues long. Germline V lookup: CDR1 SGHTS, CDR2 YDEGEE. Looking up the rest from reference TRBV5-8 and TRBJ2-2 gives the full variable domain: EAGVTQSPTHLIKTRGQQATLRCSPISGHTSVYWYQQALGLGLQFLLWYDEGEERNRGNFPPRFSGRQFPNYSSELNVNALELEDSALYLCASSLATGTGELFFGEGSRLTVL.

The rearrangement uses TRBV6-5 and TRBJ1-1, with no clear D. Trimming cost V 5 bases and J 6 bases, with 10 bases left between them. Germline V lookup: CDR1 MNHEY, CDR2 SVGAGI. There are 12 residues in the CDR3. CDR3 sequence (DNA): TGTGCCAGCAGTGAGAGAGGCCCTGAAGCTTTCTTT. This codes for CASSERGPEAFF.

The chain has TRBV5-1 and TRBJ2-5; 13 positions match TRBD2. The J call is doubtful: the DNA matches TRBJ2-7 better. Germline values: CDR1 SGHRS, CDR2 YFSETQ. This CDR3 contains 14 residues. The CDR3 DNA sequence: TGCGCCAGCAGCTCCGGGACTAGCGGGGACGAGCAGTACTTC. This sequence encodes CASSSGTSGDEQYF.

This chain connects TRBV7-6 to TRBJ2-5, with 7 bases aligning to TRBD1. Unmatched junction bases numbered 3, after V lost 6 bases and J lost 5 bases. Per the germline V gene, CDR1 is SGHVS and CDR2 is FNYEAQ. The CDR3 is made up of 12 amino acids. CDR3 region: CASSPGQETQYF. The CDR3 DNA sequence: TGTGCCAGCAGTCCGGGACAGGAGACCCAGTACTTC.

The chain couples TRBV20-1 to TRBJ1-1; weak D call: TRBD1 (6 bases). There are 11 residues in the CDR3. Trimming took off 6 bases at V and 5 bases at J, with 10 bases between the two ends. CDR1 and CDR2 (germline): DFQATT, SNEGSKA (reference sequence). CDR3 sequence: CSADRLTEAFF. DNA of the CDR3: TGCAGTGCAGACAGGCTGACTGAAGCTTTCTTT.

The chain joins TRBV5-1 to TRBJ1-6; no firm D call. Germline CDR1 is SGHRS and CDR2 is YFSETQ. V was pared by 0 bases and J by 7 bases, with 17 bases between. This CDR3 spans 17 amino acids. The CDR3 nucleotides read TGCGCCAGCAGCTTGGGGTATTCACTGGGCGCCAATTCACCCCTCCACTTT. This gives the protein CASSLGYSLGANSPLHF.

The chain carries TRBV6-4 and TRBJ2-3; TRBD2 aligns across 12 bases. The length of the CDR3 is 16 residues. CDR1 MRHNA and CDR2 SNTAGT come from the germline V gene. The trim removed 3 bases at V and 3 bases at J, leaving 4 bases unmatched. CDR3 region: CASSETGTSGTDTQYF. The CDR3 DNA reads TGTGCCAGCAGTGAAACCGGGACTAGCGGGACAGATACGCAGTATTTT.

This clone has just one count. The chain is built from TRBV27 and TRBJ1-2; 7 bases are shared with TRBD1. Germline V gene sequence: CDR1 MNHEY, CDR2 SMNVEV (reference sequence). V lost 6 bases, J lost 2 bases, and 6 bases stayed unmatched. The CDR3 has 14 amino acids. The CDR3 DNA is TGTGCCAGCAGACAATTGGACAGGAACTATGGCTACACCTTC. Translating it yields CASRQLDRNYGYTF.

This chain connects TRBV18 to TRBJ1-6; 7 bases map to TRBD1. CDR3 length equals 17 residues. Trimming removed 3 bases from V and 9 bases from J; junction bases left unmatched: 14. From germline, CDR1 is KGHSH and CDR2 LQKENI. The DNA for the CDR3 is TGTGCCAGCTCACCGGCACTGGATGAGGGGGCAGGTTCACCCCTCCACTTT. As protein: CASSPALDEGAGSPLHF.

The chain carries TRBV5-1 and TRBJ2-2, with 10 bases identical to TRBD2. Per the germline V gene, CDR1 is SGHRS and CDR2 is YFSETQ. Trimming at V came to 7 bases and at J to 7 bases, leaving 13 bases not matched to a gene. CDR3 length equals 16 residues. The chain's CDR3 is CASCPNLAGDCGELFF. CDR3 nucleotides: TGCGCCAGCTGTCCCAACCTAGCGGGGGATTGCGGGGAGCTGTTTTTT.

The chain uses TRBV6-1 and TRBJ2-5; D is unresolved. The CDR3 is 15 residues long. Per the germline V gene, CDR1 is MNHNS and CDR2 is SASEGT. V lost 6 bases and J 4 bases, leaving 18 bases between the germline ends. In DNA form, the CDR3 reads TGTGCCAGCAGCGGGTTTGGCCGCCGTCGAGAGACCCAGTACTTC. Protein product: CASSGFGRRRETQYF.

CDR3 sequence: CASSPRGTAGEETQYF. The CDR3 DNA follows: TGCGCCAGCAGCCCTAGAGGGACCGCGGGAGAGGAGACCCAGTACTTC. The rearrangement uses TRBV4-1 and TRBJ2-5, with 7 bases identical to TRBD2. V shed 4 bases, J shed 5 bases, and the junction held 13 bases outside the gene matches. The CDR3 totals 16 residues. CDR1 is MGHRA and CDR2 is YSYEKL in the germline V gene.

The chain joins TRBV6-1 to TRBJ1-5; 9 bases are shared with TRBD1. This CDR3 is built from 15 residues. Germline values: CDR1 MNHNS, CDR2 SASEGT. V trimming: 4 bases; J trimming: 7 bases; junction bases outside the gene matches: 8. In DNA, the CDR3 is TGTGCCAGCAGTGGAGGACAGGGGAATGACCAGCCCCAGCATTTT. Translation: CASSGGQGNDQPQHF.

J is TRBJ2-3 and V is TRBV19; D is unresolved. The CDR3 spans 13 residues. Trimming left V 3 bases short and J 1 base short, with 5 bases between. CDR1 LNHDA and CDR2 SQIVND come from the germline V gene (reference sequence). This chain's CDR3 is CASSIPGTDTQYF. In DNA, the CDR3 is TGTGCCAGTAGTATCCCAGGCACAGATACGCAGTATTTT.